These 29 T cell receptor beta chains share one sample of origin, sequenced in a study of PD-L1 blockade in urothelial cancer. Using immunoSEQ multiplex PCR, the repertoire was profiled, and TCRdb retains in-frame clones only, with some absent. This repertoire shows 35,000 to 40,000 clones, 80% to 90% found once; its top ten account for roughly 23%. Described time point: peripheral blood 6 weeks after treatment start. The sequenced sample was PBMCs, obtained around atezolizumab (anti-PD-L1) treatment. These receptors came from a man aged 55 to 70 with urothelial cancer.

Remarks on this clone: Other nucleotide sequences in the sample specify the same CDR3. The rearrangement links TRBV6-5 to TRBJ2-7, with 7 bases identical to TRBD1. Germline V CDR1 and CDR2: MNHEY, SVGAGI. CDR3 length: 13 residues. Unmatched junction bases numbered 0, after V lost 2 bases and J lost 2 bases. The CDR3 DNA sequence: TGTGCCAGCAGTTACGACAGGGCCTACGAGCAGTACTTC. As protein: CASSYDRAYEQYF.

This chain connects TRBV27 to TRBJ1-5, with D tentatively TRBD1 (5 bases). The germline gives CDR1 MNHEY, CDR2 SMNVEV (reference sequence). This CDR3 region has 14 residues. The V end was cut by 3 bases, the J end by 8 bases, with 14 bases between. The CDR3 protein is CASSFAGLFKPQHF. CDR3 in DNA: TGTGCCAGCAGTTTTGCAGGGTTATTCAAGCCCCAGCATTTT.

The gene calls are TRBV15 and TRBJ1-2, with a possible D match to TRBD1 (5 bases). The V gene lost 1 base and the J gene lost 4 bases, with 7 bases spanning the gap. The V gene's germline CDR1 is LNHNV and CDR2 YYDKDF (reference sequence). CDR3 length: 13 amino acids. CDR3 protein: CATSRVQAYGYTF. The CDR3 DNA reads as TGTGCCACCAGCAGAGTACAGGCCTATGGCTACACCTTC.

CDR3 sequence (DNA): TGCGCCAGCAGCCTTTTGACGGGCTCTGGAAACACCATATATTTT. Amino acids: CASSLLTGSGNTIYF. J is TRBJ1-3 and V is TRBV4-1; D call uncertain. CDR1 is MGHRA, CDR2 YSYEKL, per germline. The CDR3 has 15 residues. Trimming removed 4 bases from V and 0 bases from J, with 10 bases in between.

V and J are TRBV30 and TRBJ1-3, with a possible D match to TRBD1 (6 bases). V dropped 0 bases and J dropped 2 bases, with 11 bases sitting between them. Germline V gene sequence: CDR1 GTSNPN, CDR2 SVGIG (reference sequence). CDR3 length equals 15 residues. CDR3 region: CAWSVQGATGNTIYF. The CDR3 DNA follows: TGTGCCTGGAGTGTACAGGGAGCTACTGGAAACACCATATATTTT.

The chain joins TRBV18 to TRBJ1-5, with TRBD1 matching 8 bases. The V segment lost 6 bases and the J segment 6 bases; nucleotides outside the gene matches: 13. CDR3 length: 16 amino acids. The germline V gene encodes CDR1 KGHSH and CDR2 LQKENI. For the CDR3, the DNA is TGTGCCAGCTCCCCCCCGGGGGCAGGGGGCAGTCAGCCCCAGCATTTT. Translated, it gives CASSPPGAGGSQPQHF.

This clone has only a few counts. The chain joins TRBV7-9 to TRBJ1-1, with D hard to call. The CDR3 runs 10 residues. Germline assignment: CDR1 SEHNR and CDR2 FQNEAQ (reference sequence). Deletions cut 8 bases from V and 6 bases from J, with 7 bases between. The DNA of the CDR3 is TGTGCCAGCCGGGTTTCTGAAGCTTTCTTT. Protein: CASRVSEAFF.

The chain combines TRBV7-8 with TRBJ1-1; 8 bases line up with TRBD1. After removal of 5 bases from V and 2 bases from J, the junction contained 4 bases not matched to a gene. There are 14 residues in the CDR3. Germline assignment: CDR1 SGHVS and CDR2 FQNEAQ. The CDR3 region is CASSPDRVNTEAFF. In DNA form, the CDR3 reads TGTGCCAGCAGCCCGGACAGGGTAAACACTGAAGCTTTCTTT.

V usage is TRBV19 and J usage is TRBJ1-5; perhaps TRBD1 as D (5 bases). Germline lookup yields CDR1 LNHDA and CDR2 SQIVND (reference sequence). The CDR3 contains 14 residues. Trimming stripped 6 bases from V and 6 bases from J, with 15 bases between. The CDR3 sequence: CASRSVGAGQPQHF. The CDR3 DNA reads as TGTGCCAGTAGGAGTGTTGGGGCAGGTCAGCCCCAGCATTTT.

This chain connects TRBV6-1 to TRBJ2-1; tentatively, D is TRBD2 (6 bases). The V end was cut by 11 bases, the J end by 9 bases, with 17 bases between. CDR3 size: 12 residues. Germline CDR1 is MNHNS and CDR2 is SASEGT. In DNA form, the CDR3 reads TGTGCCGGGGGGAGCTACTTCGGTGAGCAGTTCTTC. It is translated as CAGGSYFGEQFF.

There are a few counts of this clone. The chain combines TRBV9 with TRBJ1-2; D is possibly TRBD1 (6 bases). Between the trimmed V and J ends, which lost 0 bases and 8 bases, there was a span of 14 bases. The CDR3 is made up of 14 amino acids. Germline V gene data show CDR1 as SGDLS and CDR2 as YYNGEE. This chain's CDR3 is CASSVATSGAGYTF. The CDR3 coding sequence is TGTGCCAGCAGCGTAGCTACTTCAGGGGCAGGCTACACCTTC.

CDR3 amino acids: CASRIQSGRGDSPLHF. DNA for the CDR3: TGTGCCAGTAGGATACAGAGTGGGAGGGGAGATTCACCCCTCCACTTT. The genes are TRBV19 and TRBJ1-6; possible D gene TRBD1, 5 bases. Looked up from germline, CDR1 is LNHDA and CDR2 is SQIVND (reference sequence). This CDR3 spans 16 amino acids. Trimming took 6 bases from V and 8 from J, leaving 20 bases between them.

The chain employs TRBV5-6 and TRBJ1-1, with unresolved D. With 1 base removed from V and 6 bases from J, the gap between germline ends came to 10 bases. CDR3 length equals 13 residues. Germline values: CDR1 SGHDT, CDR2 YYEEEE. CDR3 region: CASSLPAVPEAFF. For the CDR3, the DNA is TGTGCCAGCAGCTTGCCCGCGGTCCCTGAAGCTTTCTTT.

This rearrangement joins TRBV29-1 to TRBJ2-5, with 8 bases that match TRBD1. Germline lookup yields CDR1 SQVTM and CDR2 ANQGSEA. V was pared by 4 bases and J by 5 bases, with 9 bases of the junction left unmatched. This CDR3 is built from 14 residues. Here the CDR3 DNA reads TGCAGCGTTGCCCCCCGGACAGGGTTGGAGACCCAGTACTTC. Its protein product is CSVAPRTGLETQYF.

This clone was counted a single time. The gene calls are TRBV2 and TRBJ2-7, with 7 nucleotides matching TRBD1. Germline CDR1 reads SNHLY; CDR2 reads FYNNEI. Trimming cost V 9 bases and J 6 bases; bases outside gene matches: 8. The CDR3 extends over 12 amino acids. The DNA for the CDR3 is TGTGCCAGGTCGACAGGGCCGGGCGAGCAGTACTTC. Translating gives CARSTGPGEQYF.

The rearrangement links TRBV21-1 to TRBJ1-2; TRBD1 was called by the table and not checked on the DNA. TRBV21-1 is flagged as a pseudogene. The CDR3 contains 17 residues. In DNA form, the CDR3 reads TGTGCCAGCAGCCTATTCGACAGGGGATCCTCTAACTATGGCTACACCTTC. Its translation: CASSLFDRGSSNYGYTF.

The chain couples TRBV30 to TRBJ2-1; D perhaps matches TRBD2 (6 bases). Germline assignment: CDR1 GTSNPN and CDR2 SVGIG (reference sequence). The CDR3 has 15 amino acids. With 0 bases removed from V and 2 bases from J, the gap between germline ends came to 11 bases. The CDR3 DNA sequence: TGTGCCTGGAGTGTACTTAGCGGAGCCTACAATGAGCAGTTCTTC. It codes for CAWSVLSGAYNEQFF.

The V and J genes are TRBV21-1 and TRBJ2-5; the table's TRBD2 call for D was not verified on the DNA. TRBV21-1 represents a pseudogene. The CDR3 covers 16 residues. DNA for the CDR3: TGTGCCAGCCCCGCTAGTAGCGGGAGTAGTCAAGAGACCCAGTACTTC. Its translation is CASPASSGSSQETQYF.

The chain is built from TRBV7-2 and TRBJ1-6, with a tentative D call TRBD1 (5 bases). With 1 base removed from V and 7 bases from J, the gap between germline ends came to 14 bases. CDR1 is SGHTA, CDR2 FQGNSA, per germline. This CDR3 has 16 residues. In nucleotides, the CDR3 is TGTGCCAGCAGCTTAGTAGGGGCAGGAGGGAATTCACCCCTCCACTTT. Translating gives CASSLVGAGGNSPLHF.

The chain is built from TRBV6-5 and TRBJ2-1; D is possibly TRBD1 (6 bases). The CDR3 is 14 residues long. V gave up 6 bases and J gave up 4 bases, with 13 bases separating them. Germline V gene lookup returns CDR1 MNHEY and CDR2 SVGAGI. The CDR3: CASSPLDRYNEQFF. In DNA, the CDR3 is TGTGCCAGCAGCCCCCTTGACAGGTACAATGAGCAGTTCTTC.

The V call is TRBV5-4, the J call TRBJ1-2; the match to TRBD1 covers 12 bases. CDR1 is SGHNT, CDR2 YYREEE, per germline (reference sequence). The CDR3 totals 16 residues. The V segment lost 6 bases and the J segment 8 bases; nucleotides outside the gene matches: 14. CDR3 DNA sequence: TGTGCCAGCACCAGGGGGGGGACAGGGGGCTTCGAGGGCTACACCTTC. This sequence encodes CASTRGGTGGFEGYTF.

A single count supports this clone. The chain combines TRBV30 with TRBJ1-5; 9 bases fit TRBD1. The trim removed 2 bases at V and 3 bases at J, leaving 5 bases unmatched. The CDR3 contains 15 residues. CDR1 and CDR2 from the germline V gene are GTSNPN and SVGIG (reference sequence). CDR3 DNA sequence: TGTGCCTGGAGTCGTGGACAGGGGTACAATCAGCCCCAGCATTTT. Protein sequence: CAWSRGQGYNQPQHF.

In DNA, the CDR3 is TGTGCCAGTAGTATTCTGACAGGCCGCTCCTACGAGCAGTACTTC. It yields the protein CASSILTGRSYEQYF. The V and J genes are TRBV19 and TRBJ2-7; D might be TRBD1 (6 bases). CDR3 length equals 15 residues. The germline gives CDR1 LNHDA, CDR2 SQIVND (reference sequence). V lost 3 bases and J 0 bases, leaving 12 bases between the germline ends.

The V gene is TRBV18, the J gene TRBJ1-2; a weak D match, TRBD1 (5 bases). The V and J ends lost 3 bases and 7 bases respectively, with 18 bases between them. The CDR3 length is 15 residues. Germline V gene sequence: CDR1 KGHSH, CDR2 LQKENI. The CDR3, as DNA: TGTGCCAGCTCACCTCAGGGCAGGCCCCCTCCTGGCTACACCTTC. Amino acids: CASSPQGRPPPGYTF.

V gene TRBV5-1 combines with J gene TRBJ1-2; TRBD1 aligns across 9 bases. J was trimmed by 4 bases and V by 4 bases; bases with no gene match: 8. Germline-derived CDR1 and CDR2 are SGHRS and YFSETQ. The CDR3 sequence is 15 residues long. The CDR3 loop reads CASSETLGQGYGYTF. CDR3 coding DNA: TGCGCCAGCAGCGAGACATTGGGACAGGGCTATGGCTACACCTTC.

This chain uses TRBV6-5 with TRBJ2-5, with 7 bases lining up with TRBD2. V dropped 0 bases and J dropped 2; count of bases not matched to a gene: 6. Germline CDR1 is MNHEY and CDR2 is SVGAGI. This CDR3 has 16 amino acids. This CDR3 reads CASSYSSGGSQETQYF. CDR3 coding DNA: TGTGCCAGCAGTTACTCGTCCGGGGGGTCTCAAGAGACCCAGTACTTC.

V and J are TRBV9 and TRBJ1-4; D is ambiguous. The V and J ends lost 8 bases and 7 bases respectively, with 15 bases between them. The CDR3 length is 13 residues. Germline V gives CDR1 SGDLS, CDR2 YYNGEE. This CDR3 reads CASGPGTTEKLFF. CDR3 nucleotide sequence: TGTGCCAGTGGGCCAGGCACCACTGAAAAACTGTTTTTT.

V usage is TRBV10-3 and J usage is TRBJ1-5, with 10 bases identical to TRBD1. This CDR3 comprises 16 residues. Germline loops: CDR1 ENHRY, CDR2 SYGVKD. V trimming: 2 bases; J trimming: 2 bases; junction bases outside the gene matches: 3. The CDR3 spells CAISEAGTGGNQPQHF. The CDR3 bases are TGTGCCATCAGTGAGGCCGGGACAGGGGGCAATCAGCCCCAGCATTTT.

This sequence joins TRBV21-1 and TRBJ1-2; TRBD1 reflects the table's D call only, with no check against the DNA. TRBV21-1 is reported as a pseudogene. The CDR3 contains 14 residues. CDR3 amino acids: CASSKEGDRYGYTF. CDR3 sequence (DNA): TGTGCCAGCAGCAAAGAGGGGGACCGCTATGGCTACACCTTC.